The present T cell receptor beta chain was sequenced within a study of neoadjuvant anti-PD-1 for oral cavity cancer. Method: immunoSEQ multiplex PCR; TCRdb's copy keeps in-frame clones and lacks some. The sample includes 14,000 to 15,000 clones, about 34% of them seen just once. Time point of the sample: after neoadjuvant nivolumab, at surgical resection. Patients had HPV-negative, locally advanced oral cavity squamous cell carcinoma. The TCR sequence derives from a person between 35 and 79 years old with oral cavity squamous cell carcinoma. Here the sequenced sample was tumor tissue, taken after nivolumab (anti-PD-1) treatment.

The CDR3 loop is CATSKGRSNTGELFF. The DNA for the CDR3 is TGTGCCACCAGCAAAGGACGGTCGAACACCGGGGAGCTGTTTTTT. The rearrangement uses TRBV15 and TRBJ2-2, with D unclear. The V end lost 4 bases, the J end lost 0 bases, and 9 bases lay between the germline ends. The CDR3 has 15 residues. Germline V gives CDR1 LNHNV, CDR2 YYDKDF (reference sequence).